A single sample is the source of the 15 T cell receptor beta chains below, sequenced in a study of cytomegalovirus exposure and HLA in healthy donors. Primers: 60 Vbeta forward and 13 Jbeta reverse. Sequencing was performed with immunoSEQ multiplex PCR; in TCRdb, only in-frame clones are kept and a portion is missing. Here the sample spans approximately 170,000 clones, roughly 80% being singletons. Sequenced sample: PBMCs. The receptors were gathered from a male donor in good health and CMV-seronegative.

This clone has only one observation. The rearrangement joins TRBV5-1 to TRBJ1-5, with D perhaps matching TRBD1 (6 bases). V shed 7 bases and J shed 1 base, with 15 bases lying between them. There are 15 residues in the CDR3. Germline CDR1 reads SGHRS; CDR2 reads YFSETQ. CDR3 bases: TGCGCCAGCCGCCCAGAGGGGGGGAGCAATCAGCCCCAGCATTTT. Translating gives CASRPEGGSNQPQHF.

The chain recombines TRBV5-1 with TRBJ2-3, with 8 bases lining up with TRBD2. After removal of 5 bases from V and 7 bases from J, the junction contained 15 bases not matched to a gene. The CDR3 is made up of 16 amino acids. Germline V gene lookup returns CDR1 SGHRS and CDR2 YFSETQ. The chain's CDR3 is CASRNTSGVRGNTQYF. The CDR3 nucleotides read TGCGCCAGCAGGAATACTAGCGGCGTAAGGGGAAATACGCAGTATTTT.

There are a few counts of this clone. This sequence joins TRBV19 and TRBJ2-1, with 9 nucleotides matching TRBD1. Germline-derived CDR1 and CDR2 are LNHDA and SQIVND (reference sequence). The CDR3 extends over 15 amino acids. After removal of 1 base from V and 4 bases from J, the junction contained 2 bases not matched to a gene. This chain's CDR3 is CASSIGTGDYNEQFF. DNA of the CDR3: TGTGCCAGTAGTATAGGGACAGGGGATTACAATGAGCAGTTCTTC.

The chain uses TRBV27 and TRBJ1-5; 10 positions agree with TRBD1. Germline-derived CDR1 and CDR2 are MNHEY and SMNVEV (reference sequence). Losses at the gene ends were 6 bases for V and 5 bases for J; bases not matched to a gene: 7. The CDR3 totals 15 residues. The DNA for the CDR3 is TGTGCCAGCAGCCCGGGGGGACAGGGGTATCAGCCCCAGCATTTT. Protein product: CASSPGGQGYQPQHF.

The rearrangement uses TRBV9 and TRBJ1-5, with D possibly being TRBD1 (6 bases). CDR3 length equals 20 residues. Germline CDR1 reads SGDLS; CDR2 reads YYNGEE. V lost 5 bases and J lost 4, with 31 bases in between. The CDR3 DNA follows: TGTGCCAGCAGTGACCTAGGTCTCCAGGGGCCGGATTTGGGGAATCAGCCCCAGCATTTT. The encoded protein is CASSDLGLQGPDLGNQPQHF.

The rearrangement joins TRBV30 to TRBJ1-3; no clear D gene. This CDR3 is built from 16 residues. Trimming shortened V by 1 base and J by 2 bases, and 15 bases separated the two germline ends. The germline CDR1 and CDR2 sequences are GTSNPN and SVGIG (reference sequence). CDR3 DNA: TGTGCCTGGAGTGGGAGGAGCCGATTGACTGGAAACACCATATATTTT. It specifies CAWSGRSRLTGNTIYF.

The chain uses TRBV28 and TRBJ1-3; a weak D match, TRBD1 (6 bases). This CDR3 comprises 14 residues. Germline lookup yields CDR1 MDHEN and CDR2 SYDVKM. V was pared by 3 bases and J by 4 bases, with 10 bases between. The CDR3 loop is CASSFRGTGNTIYF. The CDR3 DNA is TGTGCCAGCAGTTTCAGGGGTACCGGAAACACCATATATTTT.

This rearrangement joins TRBV7-9 to TRBJ1-3; D is unclear. V lost 6 bases and J lost 0, with 15 bases in between. The CDR3 is 16 residues long. Germline assignment: CDR1 SEHNR and CDR2 FQNEAQ (reference sequence). The DNA for the CDR3 is TGTGCCAGCAGGAAGACTGGAGAGGTCTCTGGAAACACCATATATTTT. This sequence encodes CASRKTGEVSGNTIYF.

The sample holds a few counts of this clone. The genes are TRBV5-1 and TRBJ2-2; D is unclear. V lost 4 bases and J lost 5, with 9 bases in between. The CDR3 has 13 residues. Germline V gene data show CDR1 as SGHRS and CDR2 as YFSETQ. DNA of the CDR3: TGCGCCAGCAGCGGTACAGCAACCGGGGAGCTGTTTTTT. This encodes CASSGTATGELFF.

CDR3 nucleotides: TGCGCCAGCAGCCAAGATCCCAGGGGAGGGAACTATGGCTACACCTTC. This sequence encodes CASSQDPRGGNYGYTF. The V call is TRBV4-3, the J call TRBJ1-2, with D perhaps matching TRBD1 (6 bases). The CDR3 sequence is 16 residues long. Germline V lookup: CDR1 LGHNA, CDR2 YSLEER. Deletions cut 0 bases from V and 2 bases from J, with 13 bases between.

The V call is TRBV9, the J call TRBJ2-7; 9 positions match TRBD1. Germline V gives CDR1 SGDLS, CDR2 YYNGEE. The CDR3 loop spans 14 amino acids. Unmatched junction bases numbered 5, after V lost 3 bases and J lost 4 bases. CDR3: CASSASGQGYEQYF. In nucleotides, the CDR3 is TGTGCCAGCAGCGCCTCGGGACAGGGTTACGAGCAGTACTTC.

The chain links TRBV27 to TRBJ2-7; D may be TRBD1 (6 bases). Germline V CDR1 and CDR2: MNHEY, SMNVEV (reference sequence). V shed 2 bases and J shed 1 base, with 15 bases lying between them. The CDR3 contains 16 residues. CDR3: CASSLRIGQNSYEQYF. In DNA form, the CDR3 reads TGTGCCAGCAGTTTAAGGATAGGACAGAATTCCTACGAGCAGTACTTC.

The chain couples TRBV6-6 to TRBJ2-7; D unclear. Per germline, CDR1 MNHNY and CDR2 SVGAGI (reference sequence). Trimming stripped 1 base from V and 2 bases from J, with 6 bases between. The length of the CDR3 is 13 residues. In DNA form, the CDR3 reads TGTGCCAGCAGTTACTTACAGACCTACGAGCAGTACTTC. Encoded protein: CASSYLQTYEQYF.

The chain links TRBV5-6 to TRBJ2-3, with 8 nucleotides matching TRBD2. V was pared by 2 bases and J by 0 bases, with 5 bases of the junction left unmatched. The CDR3 spans 16 residues. In germline, CDR1 is SGHDT, CDR2 YYEEEE. CDR3 protein: CASSLPGLGSTDTQYF. In nucleotides, the CDR3 is TGTGCCAGCAGCTTACCGGGACTAGGGAGCACAGATACGCAGTATTTT.

The chain is built from TRBV25-1 and TRBJ2-2; D might be TRBD1 (6 bases). CDR3 length equals 14 residues. Between the trimmed V and J ends, which lost 4 bases and 8 bases, there was a span of 14 bases. Germline lookup yields CDR1 MGHDK and CDR2 SYGVNS. The CDR3 is CASSGQTGTGELFF. Written as DNA, the CDR3 is TGTGCCAGCAGTGGCCAAACCGGGACAGGGGAGCTGTTTTTT.